One T cell receptor (beta chain) is described in this entry. The data stem from a study of cytomegalovirus exposure and HLA in healthy donors. PCR involved 60 Vbeta and 13 Jbeta primers. Profiled with immunoSEQ multiplex PCR; TCRdb holds only in-frame clones, not every one. Of 35,000 to 50,000 clones in the sample, 60% to 75% were seen once. The clonotype originates from a man in his forties or fifties in good health and CMV-seronegative. The sequencing sample was made of PBMCs.

The CDR3 region is CASSRGTEPFTDTQYF. The CDR3 DNA reads as TGTGCCAGCAGTAGGGGGACAGAACCTTTCACAGATACGCAGTATTTT. The rearrangement links TRBV6-6 to TRBJ2-3; 7 positions agree with TRBD1. Germline CDR1 MNHNY, CDR2 SVGAGI (reference sequence). J gave up 2 bases and V 5 bases, and 10 bases lay outside the gene matches. The CDR3 runs to 16 residues.